This T cell receptor beta chain was recorded in a study of esophageal squamous cell carcinoma under preoperative chemotherapy. TCRdb processed the PCR reads anew with MiXCR; each CDR3 protein has one entry. The table includes around 29,000 distinct CDR3 sequences, less than 55% detected once. Noted time point: before preoperative PTX-NDP chemotherapy. The CDR3 is made up of 13 amino acids. V was pared by 4 bases and J by 3 bases, with 7 bases between. Germline CDR1 KGHDR, CDR2 SFDVKD. The sequence came from a human donor with esophageal squamous cell carcinoma. The donor label of this sample is uncertain. V gene TRBV24-1 combines with J gene TRBJ2-3; the D is unclear. The specimen was obtained from a patient given preoperative chemotherapy. The CDR3 nucleotides are TGTGCCACCAGTGACCCGTATACAGATACGCAGTATTTT. Its translation is CATSDPYTDTQYF.